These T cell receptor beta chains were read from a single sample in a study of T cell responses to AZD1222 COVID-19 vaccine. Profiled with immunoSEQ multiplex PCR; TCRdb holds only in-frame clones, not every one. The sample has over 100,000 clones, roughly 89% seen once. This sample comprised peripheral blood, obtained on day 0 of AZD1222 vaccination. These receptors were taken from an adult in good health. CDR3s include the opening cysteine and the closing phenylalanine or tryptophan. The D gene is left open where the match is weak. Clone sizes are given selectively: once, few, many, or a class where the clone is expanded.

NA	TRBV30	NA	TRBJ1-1	TGTGCCTATAGTTGGAGCACTGAAGCTTTCTTT	CAYSWSTEAFF
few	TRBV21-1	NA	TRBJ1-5	TGTGCCAGCCTGATGGCGTGGCAGAAGAGCAATCAGCCCCAGCATTTT	CASLMAWQKSNQPQHF
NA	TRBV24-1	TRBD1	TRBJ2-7	TGTGCCACCAGTGCCGGGACAGGGGGCTCCTACGAGCAGTACTTC	CATSAGTGGSYEQYF
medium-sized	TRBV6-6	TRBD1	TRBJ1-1	TGTGCCAGCAGAGCGGGACAGGTAACGCTGAACACTGAAGCTTTCTTT	CASRAGQVTLNTEAFF
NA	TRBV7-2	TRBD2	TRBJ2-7	TGTGCCAGCAGCCATAGAGCCCAGTCCAGCGGGATACCCTACGAGCAGTACTTC	CASSHRAQSSGIPYEQYF
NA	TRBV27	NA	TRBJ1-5	TGTGCCAGCAGTCCAACCTCGGCAGGGTGGAATCAGCCCCAGCATTTT	CASSPTSAGWNQPQHF
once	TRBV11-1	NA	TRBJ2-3	TGTGCCAGCAGCTTTACTGGGCTTAGCACAGATACGCAGTATTTT	CASSFTGLSTDTQYF
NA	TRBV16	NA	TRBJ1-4	TGTGCCAGCAGCCAACCCGGGAGTCCAAATGAAAAACTGTTTTTT	CASSQPGSPNEKLFF
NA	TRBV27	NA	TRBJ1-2	TGTGCCAGCAGTTTAACTCGCAACTATGGCTACACCTTC	CASSLTRNYGYTF
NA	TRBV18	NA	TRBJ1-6	TGTGCCAGCTCACCAGAATCTAATTCACCCCTCCACTTT	CASSPESNSPLHF
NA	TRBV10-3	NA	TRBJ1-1	TGTGCCATCAGTGAGTCGCAGGGCCCTGCTGAAGCTTTCTTT	CAISESQGPAEAFF
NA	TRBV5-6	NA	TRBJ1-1	TGTGCCAGCAGCTTGAGGGGGAGTTACACTGAAGCTTTCTTT	CASSLRGSYTEAFF
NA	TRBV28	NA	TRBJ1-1	TGTGCCAGCGCCCTGAGGTGGAACACTGAAGCTTTCTTT	CASALRWNTEAFF
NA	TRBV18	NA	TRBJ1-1	TGTGCCAGCTCACCAGGGACCACCGGCACTGAAGCTTTCTTT	CASSPGTTGTEAFF
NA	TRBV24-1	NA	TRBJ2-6	TGTGCCACCAGTGATCCCCTCGGGCAGATCCCTGGGGCCAACGTCCTGACTTTC	CATSDPLGQIPGANVLTF
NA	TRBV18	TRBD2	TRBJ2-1	TGTGCCAGCTCACCTCCCTTAGCGGGAGGGCCTAGGAATGAGCAGTTCTTC	CASSPPLAGGPRNEQFF
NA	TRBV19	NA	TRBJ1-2	TGTGCCAGTAGTATGAAGGCAGGCGGGGATACTAACTATGGCTACACCTTC	CASSMKAGGDTNYGYTF
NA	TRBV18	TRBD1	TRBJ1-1	TGTGCCAGCAGAGGGGGCAGCCATGACTTTGAAGCTTTCTTT	CASRGGSHDFEAFF
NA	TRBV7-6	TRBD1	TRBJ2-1	TGTGCCAGCAGCCCGGACAGGGCTAGCTACAATGAGCAGTTCTTC	CASSPDRASYNEQFF
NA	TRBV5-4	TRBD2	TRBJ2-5	TGTGCCAGCAGCCCGACTAGCGCCTACCTCAAAGAGACCCAGTACTTC	CASSPTSAYLKETQYF
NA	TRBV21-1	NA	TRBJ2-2	TGTGCCAGCAGCAAAGGCCCAGGGCGAATCAACACCGGGGAGCTGTTTTTT	CASSKGPGRINTGELFF
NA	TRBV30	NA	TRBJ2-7	TGTGCCTGGATCCCGGCCCCGCCCGGCCACGAGCAGTACTTC	CAWIPAPPGHEQYF
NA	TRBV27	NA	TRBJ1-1	TGTGCCAGCAGTTCTTTCAATATGAACACTGAAGCTTTCTTT	CASSSFNMNTEAFF
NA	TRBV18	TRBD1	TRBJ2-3	TGTGCCAGCTCACCACCCGGGACAGCAGATACGCAGTATTTT	CASSPPGTADTQYF
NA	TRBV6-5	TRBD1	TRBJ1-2	TGTGCCAGCAGTTCCCCTGGACAGGGTATTGGCTACACCTTC	CASSSPGQGIGYTF
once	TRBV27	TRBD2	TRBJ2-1	TGTGCCAGCAGTTGGACTAGCGGGGGGCACAATGAGCAGTTCTTC	CASSWTSGGHNEQFF
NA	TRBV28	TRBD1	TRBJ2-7	TGTGCCAGCAAAGGACAGGTCTACGAGCAGTACTTC	CASKGQVYEQYF
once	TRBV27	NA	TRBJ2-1	TGTGCCAGCAGTGAGACTTCCAATGAGCAGTTCTTC	CASSETSNEQFF
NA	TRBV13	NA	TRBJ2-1	TGTGCCAGCAGATCTCAACTAGGGGGGGATGAGCAGTTCTTC	CASRSQLGGDEQFF
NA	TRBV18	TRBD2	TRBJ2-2	TGTGCCAGCTCACCGGGACTAGCGGGGAACACCGGGGAGCTGTTTTTT	CASSPGLAGNTGELFF
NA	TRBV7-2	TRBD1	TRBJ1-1	TGTGCCAGCAGATGGCCGCTGACAGGGGGCTATGGGGGCACTGAAGCTTTCTTT	CASRWPLTGGYGGTEAFF
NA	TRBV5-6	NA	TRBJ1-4	TGTGCCAGCAGCTTGCGTCCGGCAACTAATGAAAAACTGTTTTTT	CASSLRPATNEKLFF
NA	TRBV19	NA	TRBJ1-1	TGTGCCAGTAGTATCCCGAGGGGCCCTCGGTACACTGAAGCTTTCTTT	CASSIPRGPRYTEAFF
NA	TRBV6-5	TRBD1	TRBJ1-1	TGTGCCAGCAATAACAGGGGTAGCACTGAAGCTTTCTTT	CASNNRGSTEAFF
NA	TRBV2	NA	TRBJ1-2	TGTGCCAGCAGCCGGCAGGGTAACTATGGCTACACCTTC	CASSRQGNYGYTF
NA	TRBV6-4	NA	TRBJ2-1	TGTGCCAGCAGCGGCAGGGGAACGGGATCCTACAATGAGCAGTTCTTC	CASSGRGTGSYNEQFF
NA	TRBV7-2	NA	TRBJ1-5	TGTGCCAGCAGCCCCCCCAATTTGCCCCAGCATTTT	CASSPPNLPQHF
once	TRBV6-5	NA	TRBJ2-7	TGTGCCAGCAGTTACTCGCCGGGGAACTACGAGCAGTACTTC	CASSYSPGNYEQYF
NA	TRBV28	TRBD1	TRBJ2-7	TGTGCCATCGAGACCGGGACAGGGAACATCGAGCAGTACTTC	CAIETGTGNIEQYF
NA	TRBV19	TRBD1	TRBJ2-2	TGTGCCAGTAGCCTACAGGGGGGAGGAACCGGGGAGCTGTTTTTT	CASSLQGGGTGELFF
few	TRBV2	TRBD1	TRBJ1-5	TGTGCCAGCAAGGGGGGACAGGTCGGGGAGCCCCAGCATTTT	CASKGGQVGEPQHF
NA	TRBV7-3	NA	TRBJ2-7	TGTGCCCCCGACTACACCTCCCGTTTCCACGAGCAGTACTTC	CAPDYTSRFHEQYF
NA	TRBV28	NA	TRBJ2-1	TGTGCCAGCAGTCCCACCGGGACTCAACACAATGAGCAGTTCTTC	CASSPTGTQHNEQFF
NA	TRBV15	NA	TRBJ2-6	TGTGCCACCAGCAGAGATGAGGAGACGTCGGCGGGCTCTGGGGCCAACGTCCTGACTTTC	CATSRDEETSAGSGANVLTF
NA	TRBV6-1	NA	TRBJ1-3	TGTGCCAGCAGTGAATTACAGGGCTTTGGAAACACCATATATTTT	CASSELQGFGNTIYF
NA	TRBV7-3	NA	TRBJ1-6	TGTGCCAGCAGCTTATCCAGGGTTAATTCACCCCTCCACTTT	CASSLSRVNSPLHF